These T cell receptor beta chains were read from a single sample in a study of blood T cell repertoires in COVID-19. Clones were read by immunoSEQ multiplex PCR, and TCRdb kept only the in-frame ones, dropping some. Of fewer than 300,000 clones listed, approximately 86% are singletons. Sequencing was done on a sample of peripheral blood. These receptors all stem from a woman between 18 and 29 years old with acute or convalescent COVID-19. Each CDR3 is given with its conserved first and last residue. The D gene is left open where the match is weak. Not every row has a clone size; where given, it reads once, few, many or a size class.

clone size | J gene | D gene | V gene | CDR3 length | CDR3 protein | CDR3 DNA
- | TRBJ2-4 | - | TRBV7-9 | 14 | CASTNMRAKNIQYF | TGTGCCAGCACCAATATGAGGGCCAAAAACATTCAGTACTTC
- | TRBJ1-6 | TRBD1 | TRBV30 | 16 | CAWSGDPGTGRSPLHF | TGTGCCTGGAGTGGGGACCCGGGGACAGGCAGGTCACCCCTCCACTTT
- | TRBJ2-1 | - | TRBV7-3 | 15 | CASSLVRKGFNEQFF | TGTGCCAGCAGCTTAGTACGAAAGGGGTTCAATGAGCAGTTCTTC
- | TRBJ1-6 | - | TRBV6-6 | 15 | CASSYSPGLNSPLHF | TGTGCCAGCAGTTACTCCCCAGGACTAAATTCACCCCTCCACTTT
- | TRBJ1-1 | TRBD1 | TRBV20-1 | 15 | CSASFGQALNTEAFF | TGCAGTGCTAGTTTCGGACAGGCCCTTAACACTGAAGCTTTCTTT
- | TRBJ1-6 | - | TRBV3-1/TRBV3-2 | 13 | CASSQERGSPLHF | TGTGCCAGCAGCCAAGAGCGGGGTTCACCCCTCCACTTT
- | TRBJ2-5 | TRBD2 | TRBV14 | 13 | CASSQTSYETQYF | TGTGCCAGCAGCCAGACTAGCTATGAGACCCAGTACTTC
once | TRBJ2-1 | - | TRBV5-1 | 12 | CASSLPGNEQFF | TGCGCCAGCAGCTTGCCGGGCAATGAGCAGTTCTTC
once | TRBJ2-1 | TRBD2 | TRBV7-7 | 16 | CASSKNPGLAGNEQFF | TGTGCTAGCAGCAAAAACCCCGGACTAGCGGGCAATGAGCAGTTCTTC
- | TRBJ2-3 | - | TRBV18 | 16 | CASSPEGVAYTDTQYF | TGTGCCAGCTCACCGGAGGGAGTGGCCTACACAGATACGCAGTATTTT
- | TRBJ2-5 | - | TRBV1 | 19 | CTSSQDLYPPLATQETQYF | TGCACCAGCAGCCAAGATCTTTACCCCCCTCTAGCGACCCAAGAGACCCAGTACTTC